Following are 29 T cell receptor beta chains from one sample sequenced in a study of shared clonotypes between healthy human individuals. Naive CD8 isolation took CD45RO-negative cells positively selected for CCR7 and excluded terminally differentiated effector memory CD45RA+ cells. Using immunoSEQ multiplex PCR, the repertoire was profiled, and TCRdb retains in-frame clones only, with some absent. Counted here are about 750,000 clones, 80% to 95% occurring once; the ten biggest clones make up approximately 25%. Sequencing used naive CD8+ T cells sorted from blood. Receptors were obtained from a man aged 30 to 39 in good health.

There are many counts of this clone. The chain employs TRBV9 and TRBJ1-1; possible D gene TRBD1, 5 bases. This CDR3 is 14 amino acids long. The ends were cut back, 0 bases at V and 7 bases at J, with 13 bases in the middle. Germline values: CDR1 SGDLS, CDR2 YYNGEE. CDR3 sequence: CASSVVPGSNEAFF. CDR3 in DNA: TGTGCCAGCAGCGTAGTTCCAGGGTCAAATGAAGCTTTCTTT.

This clone has a single count. The chain joins TRBV4-1 to TRBJ2-7; D tentatively fits TRBD1 or TRBD2 (6 bases each). The V and J ends lost 1 base and 7 bases respectively, with 17 bases between them. Germline V CDR1 and CDR2: MGHRA, YSYEKL. CDR3 length: 15 amino acids. The CDR3 nucleotides read TGCGCCAGCAGCCAAGTAAAGGGGGGCGGTTTGGAGCAGTACTTC. Encoded protein: CASSQVKGGGLEQYF.

The chain employs TRBV4-1 and TRBJ2-7; TRBD1 agrees at 8 bases. Trimming took 3 bases from V and 5 from J; bases not matched to a gene: 9. The CDR3 runs to 15 residues. CDR1 and CDR2 (germline): MGHRA, YSYEKL. The DNA of the CDR3 is TGCGCCAGCAGCCATCCCGGACAGGGTAGCCACGAGCAGTACTTC. The encoded protein is CASSHPGQGSHEQYF.

The J gene is TRBJ2-1, the V gene TRBV14; TRBD1 aligns across 9 bases. This CDR3 is 15 amino acids long. Germline V gene data show CDR1 as SGHDN and CDR2 as FVKESK. The ends lost 6 bases at V and 1 base at J; junction bases unmatched: 4. This CDR3 is CASSPGQGSYNEQFF. CDR3 sequence (DNA): TGTGCCAGCAGTCCCGGACAGGGGTCCTACAATGAGCAGTTCTTC. Full variable domain (missing parts from reference TRBV14 and TRBJ2-1): EAGVTQFPSHSVIEKGQTVTLRCDPISGHDNLYWYRRVMGKEIKFLLHFVKESKQDESGMPNNRFLAERTGGTYSTLKVQPAELEDSGVYFCASSPGQGSYNEQFFGPGTRLTVL.

The chain uses TRBV28 and TRBJ2-1; TRBD2 matches at 10 bases. Germline V gene data show CDR1 as MDHEN and CDR2 as SYDVKM. This CDR3 has 14 amino acids. V dropped 4 bases and J dropped 5; count of bases not matched to a gene: 2. This CDR3 is CASSWLAGDNEQFF. The CDR3 bases are TGTGCCAGCAGTTGGCTAGCGGGAGACAATGAGCAGTTCTTC.

The CDR3 DNA is TGTGCCACCCGTCCCGGGACTAGCCGCTACGAGCAGTACTTC. Translation gives CATRPGTSRYEQYF. The chain employs TRBV15 and TRBJ2-7; 9 bases align to TRBD2. The trim removed 8 bases at V and 3 bases at J, leaving 8 bases unmatched. The CDR3 is 14 amino acids. The germline CDR1 and CDR2 sequences are LNHNV and YYDKDF (reference sequence).

The rearrangement joins TRBV7-9 to TRBJ1-2, with D possibly matching TRBD1 (5 bases). Trimming stripped 11 bases from V and 3 bases from J, with 13 bases between. CDR3 length: 12 residues. Germline loops: CDR1 SEHNR, CDR2 FQNEAQ (reference sequence). The CDR3: CAAGGGDYGYTF. CDR3 nucleotides: TGTGCCGCGGGGGGGGGAGACTATGGCTACACCTTC.

The CDR3 is CASSYSGPNEQYF. The CDR3 region has the DNA TGTGCCAGCAGTTACTCCGGGCCAAACGAGCAGTACTTC. The J gene is TRBJ2-7, the V gene TRBV6-6; D is unclear. Germline V gene lookup returns CDR1 MNHNY and CDR2 SVGAGI (reference sequence). CDR3 length: 13 amino acids. V was trimmed by 0 bases and J by 5 bases, leaving 8 bases between them.

The V and J genes are TRBV13 and TRBJ1-1; 7 bases line up with TRBD1. Germline assignment: CDR1 PRHDT and CDR2 FYEKMQ (reference sequence). The CDR3 contains 14 residues. The ends lost 6 bases at V and 4 bases at J; junction bases unmatched: 8. The CDR3 DNA is TGTGCCAGCAGGGGGGACAGCCGTGCCACTGAAGCTTTCTTT. Its protein product is CASRGDSRATEAFF.

The chain has TRBV19 and TRBJ1-5; D is ambiguous. Germline CDR1 and CDR2: LNHDA and SQIVND (reference sequence). The CDR3 length is 14 residues. The ends were cut back, 6 bases at V and 5 bases at J, with 14 bases in the middle. The CDR3 sequence: CASRLLDRDQPQHF. CDR3 DNA sequence: TGTGCCAGTAGATTACTTGATAGGGATCAGCCCCAGCATTTT.

This clone was observed once. The chain couples TRBV27 to TRBJ2-7; 9 bases agree with TRBD1. The V gene's germline CDR1 is MNHEY and CDR2 SMNVEV (reference sequence). The CDR3 loop spans 15 amino acids. Germline trimming cut 3 bases from V and 0 bases from J; bases unmatched to any gene: 3. Here the CDR3 DNA reads TGTGCCAGCAGTTTCGGGACAGGGATCTCCTACGAGCAGTACTTC. This translates into CASSFGTGISYEQYF.

CDR3 nucleotides: TGTGCCAGCAGCGCTAGCGGGAGAGAGTACAATGAGCAGTTCTTC. Its protein product is CASSASGREYNEQFF. The rearrangement joins TRBV9 to TRBJ2-1; 10 nucleotides line up with TRBD2. Germline V gives CDR1 SGDLS, CDR2 YYNGEE. V shed 3 bases and J 4 bases; nucleotides not matched to a gene: 4. There are 15 residues in the CDR3.

The rearrangement links TRBV27 to TRBJ2-7; TRBD2 matches at 8 bases. The CDR3 length is 14 residues. Germline CDR1 and CDR2: MNHEY and SMNVEV (reference sequence). After removal of 2 bases from V and 3 bases from J, the junction contained 3 bases not matched to a gene. In nucleotides, the CDR3 is TGTGCCAGCAGTTTAAACGGGGGGGGCTACGAGCAGTACTTC. Translated, it gives CASSLNGGGYEQYF.

Only one count was recorded for this clone. The chain recombines TRBV7-6 with TRBJ2-3; possibly TRBD2 for D (5 bases). Between the trimmed V and J ends, which lost 5 bases and 4 bases, there was a span of 10 bases. The CDR3 length is 13 residues. Germline values: CDR1 SGHVS, CDR2 FNYEAQ. Here the CDR3 reads CASSRGSADTQYF. The CDR3 nucleotides are TGTGCCAGCAGCCGAGGGAGCGCAGATACGCAGTATTTT.

The gene calls are TRBV27 and TRBJ2-2; D gene uncertain. The germline V and J ends were trimmed by 2 bases and 5 bases, with 6 bases remaining between them. The V gene's germline CDR1 is MNHEY and CDR2 SMNVEV (reference sequence). This CDR3 comprises 13 residues. CDR3 bases: TGTGCCAGCAGTTTAATAGTAACCGGGGAGCTGTTTTTT. As protein: CASSLIVTGELFF.

The chain is built from TRBV28 and TRBJ2-7; 10 bases map to TRBD1. Trimming cost V 6 bases and J 2 bases; bases outside gene matches: 4. CDR1 is MDHEN, CDR2 SYDVKM, per germline. The CDR3 runs to 14 residues. The CDR3 DNA sequence: TGTGCCAGCAGATGGACAGGGGGACCCTACGAGCAGTACTTC. It codes for CASRWTGGPYEQYF.

V is TRBV10-2 and J is TRBJ1-2, with D tentatively TRBD1 (5 bases). V was trimmed by 4 bases and J by 3 bases, leaving 24 bases between them. This CDR3 has 18 amino acids. CDR1 is WSHSY, CDR2 SAAADI, per germline. In nucleotides, the CDR3 is TGCGCCAGCAGTGGACCTCTTGAAAGGGGCGCGACTTACTATGGCTACACCTTC. Its protein is CASSGPLERGATYYGYTF.

The J gene is TRBJ1-1, the V gene TRBV7-8; D gene uncertain. Trimming left V 4 bases short and J 0 bases short, with 15 bases between. The CDR3 loop spans 16 amino acids. Germline CDR1 SGHVS, CDR2 FQNEAQ. This CDR3 reads CASSSATVVMNTEAFF. For the CDR3, the DNA is TGTGCCAGCAGCTCCGCGACGGTTGTTATGAACACTGAAGCTTTCTTT.

The V call is TRBV18, the J call TRBJ2-5; TRBD2 agrees at 7 bases. Trimming removed 0 bases from V and 5 bases from J; junction bases left unmatched: 12. This CDR3 comprises 17 residues. Looked up from germline, CDR1 is KGHSH and CDR2 is LQKENI. CDR3 sequence: CASSPPGLLDGRETQYF. As DNA, the CDR3 is TGTGCCAGCTCACCACCTGGCCTACTCGACGGGAGGGAGACCCAGTACTTC.

This clone came up a few times. Other DNA sequences of this sample code for an identical CDR3. The rearrangement joins TRBV6-5 to TRBJ2-7; TRBD2 agrees at 9 bases. J was trimmed by 2 bases and V by 0 bases; bases with no gene match: 2. Germline-derived CDR1 and CDR2 are MNHEY and SVGAGI. This CDR3 spans 15 amino acids. The CDR3 spells CASSYSTSGAYEQYF. The CDR3 bases are TGTGCCAGCAGTTACTCGACTAGCGGAGCCTACGAGCAGTACTTC.

V and J are TRBV7-8 and TRBJ1-1; no firm D call. This CDR3 is 15 amino acids long. Germline CDR1 SGHVS, CDR2 FQNEAQ. Between the trimmed V and J ends, which lost 1 base and 3 bases, there was a span of 12 bases. In DNA form, the CDR3 reads TGTGCCAGCAGCTTAGATGGGGTCGGGGACACTGAAGCTTTCTTT. Its protein product is CASSLDGVGDTEAFF.

This clone was detected only once. Distinct nucleotide sequences in the sample also encode this CDR3. The chain links TRBV2 to TRBJ2-3; 12 bases map to TRBD2. Trimming cost V 8 bases and J 3 bases; bases outside gene matches: 6. The CDR3 length is 15 residues. Germline loops: CDR1 SNHLY, CDR2 FYNNEI. In DNA, the CDR3 is TGTGCCAGCCCACTACTAGCGGGAGGAACAGATACGCAGTATTTT. The encoded protein is CASPLLAGGTDTQYF.

This clone is a singleton in its sample. The chain couples TRBV29-1 to TRBJ2-1, with TRBD2 identical over 12 bases. The CDR3 runs to 13 residues. Germline loops: CDR1 SQVTM, CDR2 ANQGSEA. Trimming at V came to 4 bases and at J to 8 bases, leaving 3 bases not matched to a gene. Here the CDR3 reads CSVVASGRDEQFF. CDR3 nucleotides: TGCAGCGTTGTGGCTAGCGGGAGGGATGAGCAGTTCTTC.

The genes are TRBV28 and TRBJ2-1; 8 positions agree with TRBD2. V shed 6 bases, J shed 8 bases, and the junction held 9 bases outside the gene matches. CDR3 length: 14 amino acids. CDR1 and CDR2 (germline): MDHEN, SYDVKM. CDR3 loop: CASSFLRTSHEQFF. The CDR3 DNA follows: TGTGCCAGCAGCTTCCTAAGGACTAGCCATGAGCAGTTCTTC.

This chain uses TRBV18 with TRBJ2-2, with D possibly matching TRBD2 (6 bases). The CDR3 runs 15 residues. V was clipped by 3 bases and J by 5 bases, with 13 bases between them. Germline CDR1 and CDR2: KGHSH and LQKENI. The CDR3 DNA sequence: TGTGCCAGCTCACCGGTGGGAGGCGGTACCGGGGAGCTGTTTTTT. Translation gives CASSPVGGGTGELFF.

This chain uses TRBV28 with TRBJ1-5; no clear D gene. The V gene's germline CDR1 is MDHEN and CDR2 SYDVKM. The CDR3 runs to 14 residues. Trimming took off 5 bases at V and 6 bases at J, with 14 bases between the two ends. The CDR3 sequence: CASSGTLFSQPQHF. The CDR3 bases are TGTGCCAGCAGTGGAACCCTGTTCAGTCAGCCCCAGCATTTT.

This chain connects TRBV4-1 to TRBJ2-5; tentative D call: TRBD1 (6 bases). V was trimmed by 0 bases and J by 5 bases, leaving 13 bases between them. CDR3 length: 15 residues. CDR1 is MGHRA and CDR2 is YSYEKL in the germline V gene. The CDR3 DNA reads TGCGCCAGCAGCCAAGAAGGGGCAGGGGACGAGACCCAGTACTTC. It is translated as CASSQEGAGDETQYF.

V gene TRBV19 combines with J gene TRBJ2-5, with D possibly being TRBD1 or TRBD2 (6 bases each). The CDR3 has 16 residues. Trimming left V 3 bases short and J 2 bases short, with 16 bases between. The germline gives CDR1 LNHDA, CDR2 SQIVND (reference sequence). DNA for the CDR3: TGTGCCAGTAGTATCATGCTGGGGGGCGATCAAGAGACCCAGTACTTC. It is translated as CASSIMLGGDQETQYF. Combining the CDR3 with reference TRBV19 and TRBJ2-5 gives the whole variable domain DGGITQSPKYLFRKEGQNVTLSCEQNLNHDAMYWYRQDPGQGLRLIYYSQIVNDFQKGDIAEGYSVSREKKESFPLTVTSAQKNPTAFYLCASSIMLGGDQETQYFGPGTRLLVL.

V usage is TRBV7-3 and J usage is TRBJ2-3; 8 bases are shared with TRBD1. The CDR3 length is 16 residues. The trim removed 5 bases at V and 6 bases at J, leaving 13 bases unmatched. CDR1 and CDR2 from the germline V gene are SGHTA and FQGTGA. The CDR3 DNA sequence: TGTGCCAGCAGCCCGCACTACAGGGGACAGGCGGATACGCAGTATTTT. Its protein is CASSPHYRGQADTQYF.